These 10 T cell receptor beta chains share one sample of origin, sequenced in a study of T cells in narcolepsy. Sequencing used immunoSEQ multiplex PCR; TCRdb keeps in-frame clones, though not all of them. In the table there are 6,500 to 8,500 clones, 61% of which are singletons. Sequenced sample: CD45RA- memory CD8+ T cells from PBMCs. These receptors were collected from a human donor with narcolepsy.

This clone qualifies as large (0.1 to 1%). The J gene is TRBJ1-6, the V gene TRBV19; 10 nucleotides agree with TRBD1. Looked up from germline, CDR1 is LNHDA and CDR2 is SQIVND (reference sequence). J was trimmed by 2 bases and V by 7 bases; bases with no gene match: 2. The CDR3 is 15 amino acids. CDR3 nucleotides: TGTGCCAGTAAGGGGACAGGGGCCTATAATTCACCCCTCCACTTT. Amino acids: CASKGTGAYNSPLHF.

The chain carries TRBV5-4 and TRBJ2-7, with 8 positions matching TRBD1. Germline loops: CDR1 SGHNT, CDR2 YYREEE (reference sequence). This CDR3 comprises 12 residues. V was clipped by 5 bases and J by 7 bases; unmatched bases: 5. The CDR3 sequence is CASSFRGQEQYF. The CDR3 DNA sequence: TGTGCCAGCAGTTTCAGGGGGCAGGAGCAGTACTTC.

The rearrangement links TRBV6-6 to TRBJ2-1, with 7 bases matching TRBD1. This CDR3 is 15 amino acids long. The junction had 5 bases not matched to a gene; V was cut back by 0 bases and J by 6 bases. Germline-derived CDR1 and CDR2 are MNHNY and SVGAGI (reference sequence). The CDR3 loop reads CASSYSIDRANEQFF. CDR3 coding DNA: TGTGCCAGCAGTTACTCGATAGACAGGGCCAATGAGCAGTTCTTC.

The gene calls are TRBV28 and TRBJ2-1; D is perhaps TRBD1 (7 bases). This CDR3 has 15 amino acids. Between the trimmed V and J ends, which lost 6 bases and 5 bases, there was a span of 17 bases. The V gene's germline CDR1 is MDHEN and CDR2 SYDVKM. The CDR3 spells CASRKPGGPHNEQFF. The CDR3, as DNA: TGTGCCAGCAGAAAACCAGGGGGGCCCCACAATGAGCAGTTCTTC.

This clone was seen a handful of times. V and J are TRBV7-8 and TRBJ2-5; D uncertain. CDR3 length equals 13 residues. Germline CDR1 and CDR2: SGHVS and FQNEAQ. V lost 2 bases and J lost 2, with 6 bases in between. The CDR3 sequence: CASSLSRQETQYF. CDR3 sequence (DNA): TGTGCCAGCAGCTTAAGCAGACAAGAGACCCAGTACTTC.

This clone appeared once. The chain carries TRBV7-7 and TRBJ2-1, with 9 bases that match TRBD2. With V trimmed by 6 bases and J by 5 bases, 11 bases remained unmatched. CDR3 length: 16 residues. Germline values: CDR1 SSHAT, CDR2 FNYEAQ (reference sequence). CDR3 coding DNA: TGTGCCAGCAGTCAAACCGGGACTAGCTACGACAATGAGCAGTTCTTC. Translating it yields CASSQTGTSYDNEQFF. Complete variable domain (other parts from reference TRBV7-7 and TRBJ2-1): GAGVSQSPRYKVTKRGQDVTLRCDPISSHATLYWYQQALGQGPEFLTYFNYEAQPDKSGLPSDRFSAERPEGSISTLTIQRTEQRDSAMYRCASSQTGTSYDNEQFFGPGTRLTVL.

Here the CDR3 DNA reads TGTGCCAGCAGCAAAGATGAAGCGGGGGGAACGAACACCGGGGAGCTGTTTTTT. It codes for CASSKDEAGGTNTGELFF. V usage is TRBV21-1 and J usage is TRBJ2-2; TRBD2, as called in the table, went unchecked against the DNA. TRBV21-1 is a recognized pseudogene. The CDR3 loop spans 18 amino acids.

This chain links TRBV27 with TRBJ1-2; D is undetermined. Germline loops: CDR1 MNHEY, CDR2 SMNVEV (reference sequence). This CDR3 contains 14 residues. V was pared by 4 bases and J by 4 bases, with 13 bases between. CDR3 nucleotides: TGTGCCAGCAGTTCCCCCTTAGACGGCTATGGCTACACCTTC. This translates into CASSSPLDGYGYTF.

In this sample, this clone turned up a few times. An end of the junction does not agree with germline; a read error may underlie this. The V gene is TRBV7-2, the J gene TRBJ2-1; 14 bases are shared with TRBD2. The germline CDR1 and CDR2 sequences are SGHTA and FQGNSA. The length of the CDR3 is 17 residues. The CDR3 bases are TGCGCCAGCAGCCAAGAGACTAGCGGGGGGGTTTACAATGAGCAGTTCTTC. This codes for CASSQETSGGVYNEQFF. Looking up the rest from reference TRBV7-2 and TRBJ2-1 gives the full variable domain: GAGVSQSPSNKVTEKGKDVELRCDPISGHTALYWYRQSLGQGLEFLIYFQGNSAPDKSGLPSDRFSAERTGGSVSTLTIQRTQQEDSAVYLCASSQETSGGVYNEQFFGPGTRLTVL.

As to this clone: A far more abundant clone sits one base away, making this likely a read error. Other DNA sequences of this sample code for an identical CDR3. The chain carries TRBV7-9 and TRBJ2-1; 16 nucleotides align to TRBD2. The length of the CDR3 is 18 residues. Germline CDR1 and CDR2: SEHNR and FQNEAQ (reference sequence). This CDR3 reads CASSVAPGLAGGYNEQFF. The CDR3 nucleotides are TGTGCCAGCAGCGTAGCTCCGGGACTAGCGGGGGGGTACAATGAGCAGTTCTTC.